A selection of T cell receptor beta chains follows, all from one sample in a study of blood T cells in healthy people across ages. One entry per CDR3 protein results from TCRdb running MiXCR on the 5' RACE reads. The sample shows some 550,000 distinct CDR3 sequences, 40% to 55% of them seen only once. Specimen: blood. These receptors all come from a man older than 75 in good health. The CDR3 runs from the conserved cysteine through the conserved F or W. Each record gives: CDR3 length, D gene, J gene, V gene, clone size, CDR3 DNA, CDR3 protein. A D gene is named only where the DNA matches it firmly. Some rows have no size entry. The others give once, few or many, or a class for an expanded clone.

13,TRBD1,TRBJ2-7,TRBV5-1,many,TGCGCCAGCAGCACGGGACAGCCCTACGAGCAGTACTTC,CASSTGQPYEQYF
13,NA,TRBJ1-5,TRBV12-3/TRBV12-4,few,TGTGCCAGCAGTTTAGGGGGGGAAAGGCCCCAGCATTTT,CASSLGGERPQHF
14,TRBD1,TRBJ2-1,TRBV7-3,many,TGTGCCAGCAGCTCCAACAGGGGATACAATGAGCAGTTCTTC,CASSSNRGYNEQFF
14,NA,TRBJ2-2,TRBV20-1,NA,TGCAGTGCTAGAGATAACGGAGGTCCCGGGGAGCTGTTTTTT,CSARDNGGPGELFF
15,NA,TRBJ1-1,TRBV29-1,many,TGCAGCGTTGAAGATCTAAGGCCAGACGCCGCTGAAGCTTTCTTT,CSVEDLRPDAAEAFF
12,NA,TRBJ2-7,TRBV6-2/TRBV6-3,NA,TGTGCCAGCAGTTACCATGATTACGAGCAGTACTTC,CASSYHDYEQYF
13,NA,TRBJ2-5,TRBV29-1,NA,TGCAGCTTGGGGGGCAGCCGCCAAGAGACCCAGTACTTC,CSLGGSRQETQYF
12,NA,TRBJ1-2,TRBV29-1,few,TGCAGCGTTCGGTCAGCTAACTATGGCTACACCTTC,CSVRSANYGYTF
14,TRBD2,TRBJ2-3,TRBV20-1,NA,TGCAGTGCTGGACTAGCGGGAGGGCCCGATACGCAGTATTTT,CSAGLAGGPDTQYF
14,TRBD1,TRBJ1-2,TRBV7-9,NA,TGTGCCAGCAGCTTTCCGGACAGGTTTAATGGCTACACCTTC,CASSFPDRFNGYTF
16,NA,TRBJ1-4,TRBV7-9,few,TGTGCCAGCAGCCACCACGAGGCAGTCACTAATGAAAAACTGTTTTTT,CASSHHEAVTNEKLFF
12,NA,TRBJ1-1,TRBV20-1,few,TGCAGTGCTAGAGACGACAGTCCAGAAGCTTTCTTT,CSARDDSPEAFF
18,NA,TRBJ2-6,TRBV5-1,once,TGCGCCAGCAGCAGATCCGGGACCTCAGGCTCTGGGGCCAACGTCCTGACTTTC,CASSRSGTSGSGANVLTF
17,TRBD2,TRBJ2-3,TRBV27,once,TGTGCCAGCAAAGGACTAGCGGGAGTGGGGCGATCTGATACGCAGTATTTT,CASKGLAGVGRSDTQYF
14,TRBD2,TRBJ2-5,TRBV20-1,NA,TGCAGTGCTAAGACTAGCGGGAGGGGGGAGACCCAGTACTTC,CSAKTSGRGETQYF
14,NA,TRBJ2-7,TRBV12-3/TRBV12-4,NA,TGTGCCAGCAGTTCCTACAGGGAACCCTACGAGCAGTACTTC,CASSSYREPYEQYF
20,TRBD2,TRBJ2-1,TRBV29-1,NA,TGCAGCGTTGAGGGCCACAGGGGTATTGGGACTAGCGGGTTCTACAATGAGCAGTTCTTC,CSVEGHRGIGTSGFYNEQFF
13,NA,TRBJ2-5,TRBV20-1,NA,TGCAGTGCTCCCCGGGGAGGATCAGAGACCCAGTACTTC,CSAPRGGSETQYF
14,TRBD1,TRBJ2-7,TRBV13,few,TGTGCCAGCAGCTCTACAGGGGGCAGCGACGAGCAGTACTTC,CASSSTGGSDEQYF
15,TRBD1,TRBJ2-5,TRBV20-1,NA,TGCAGTGTCCTTGACAGGGAGCGAGTGGGGAATGAGCAGTACTTC,CSVLDRERVGNEQYF
14,TRBD1,TRBJ2-5,TRBV10-3,NA,TGTGCCATCAGACCGGGACAGGGAGCAGAGACCCAGTACTTC,CAIRPGQGAETQYF
11,NA,TRBJ2-1,TRBV29-1,few,TGCAGCGTGGGGGCAATAGCTGAGCAGTTCTTC,CSVGAIAEQFF
16,TRBD2,TRBJ2-3,TRBV4-2,NA,TGTGTCAGCAGCCAGCAAGCTTTAGCGGGAGAGGGTACGCAGTATTTT,CVSSQQALAGEGTQYF
16,NA,TRBJ2-4,TRBV7-2,NA,TGTGCCAGCAGCTTAGCGGGGTCCCGGGGGAAAAACATTCAGTACTTC,CASSLAGSRGKNIQYF
14,TRBD1,TRBJ1-1,TRBV3-1,NA,TGCGCCAGCAGCCAGGGACAGGGAAAGACTGAAGCTTTCTTT,CASSQGQGKTEAFF
13,NA,TRBJ2-1,TRBV5-5,few,TGTGCCAGCAGCTTGGGGGACCACAATGAGCAGTTCTTC,CASSLGDHNEQFF
12,NA,TRBJ2-3,TRBV6-2/TRBV6-3,NA,TGTGCCAGCAGGTCGGACAGCTATACGCAGTATTTT,CASRSDSYTQYF
14,NA,TRBJ2-5,TRBV7-2,NA,TGTGCCAGCAGCTTGCTCGTCGGTAAAGAGACCCAGTACTTC,CASSLLVGKETQYF
13,NA,TRBJ2-1,TRBV9,NA,TGTGCCAGCAGCCCAGCCCCCCACAATGAGCAGTTCTTC,CASSPAPHNEQFF
16,TRBD2,TRBJ2-1,TRBV24-1,NA,TGTGCCACCAGTGCCCCGAGGGGACTAGGGGACAATGAGCAGTTCTTC,CATSAPRGLGDNEQFF
17,NA,TRBJ2-1,TRBV6-2/TRBV6-3,NA,TGTGCCAGCAGTTCCAGTAGGCCCTTCTTTTCCTACAATGAGCAGTTCTTC,CASSSSRPFFSYNEQFF
15,TRBD1,TRBJ2-3,TRBV12-5,NA,TGTGCTAGTGGTTCGGGACAGTTGGGCACAGATACGCAGTATTTT,CASGSGQLGTDTQYF
14,NA,TRBJ1-6,TRBV3-1,NA,TGTGCCAGCAGCCAAGATGGGGTTCGCTCACCCCTCCACTTT,CASSQDGVRSPLHF
14,NA,TRBJ2-5,TRBV3-1,NA,TGTGCCAGCAGCCACCAATCGTGGGGAGAGACCCAGTACTTC,CASSHQSWGETQYF
15,NA,TRBJ1-6,TRBV7-8,NA,TGTGCCAGCAGCTTATTACGCAGCACGAATTCACCCCTCCACTTT,CASSLLRSTNSPLHF
16,TRBD2,TRBJ2-7,TRBV6-6,many,TGTGCCAGCAGGGGGACTAGCGGGAGAGGTTCCTACGAGCAGTACTTC,CASRGTSGRGSYEQYF
15,TRBD2,TRBJ2-3,TRBV27,NA,TGTGCCAGCATGCGCCCGGGACTAGGGTCAGATACGCAGTATTTT,CASMRPGLGSDTQYF
16,NA,TRBJ1-4,TRBV9,NA,TGTGCCAGCAGCCCCCGTGAGACAGGAGGAGTCCAAAAACTGTTTTTT,CASSPRETGGVQKLFF
15,TRBD2,TRBJ2-7,TRBV7-3,NA,TGTGCCAGCAGCTTAAGTAGCGGGGGATTCTACGAGCAGTACTTC,CASSLSSGGFYEQYF
13,NA,TRBJ2-1,TRBV7-9,NA,TGTGCCAGCAGCCTGGATCTATACAATGAGCAGTTCTTC,CASSLDLYNEQFF
17,TRBD1,TRBJ2-7,TRBV6-5,NA,TGTGCCAGCAGTTACCCTCGGACAGGATCGCTATCCTACGAGCAGTACTTC,CASSYPRTGSLSYEQYF
12,NA,TRBJ2-7,TRBV28,few,TGTGCCAGCATGGCCAGGGACCACGAGCAGTACTTC,CASMARDHEQYF
16,TRBD1,TRBJ2-2,TRBV4-1,few,TGCGCCAGCAGCTATACAGGGGGCGTAAACACCGGGGAGCTGTTTTTT,CASSYTGGVNTGELFF
14,TRBD1,TRBJ2-7,TRBV6-6,many,TGTGCCAGCAGCAATGGACAGGGGGCTAGCGAGCAGTACTTC,CASSNGQGASEQYF
17,NA,TRBJ1-1,TRBV3-1,NA,TGTGCCAGCAGCCAAGATAGGCGCCAGGGAGGGGGCACTGAAGCTTTCTTT,CASSQDRRQGGGTEAFF
14,NA,TRBJ2-5,TRBV3-1,NA,TGTGCCAGCAGCCAAGCGATCGCAGGGGAGACCCAGTACTTC,CASSQAIAGETQYF
13,NA,TRBJ2-7,TRBV15,NA,TGTGCCACCAGCTCCGGGACATCCTACGAGCAGTACTTC,CATSSGTSYEQYF
14,TRBD2,TRBJ2-7,TRBV2,NA,TGTGCCAGCAATCGAGATAGCGGGTGGGATGAGCAGTACTTC,CASNRDSGWDEQYF
16,TRBD2,TRBJ2-1,TRBV6-2/TRBV6-3,NA,TGTGCCAGCAGACAGGACCGGGCTAGCGGTTACAATGAGCAGTTCTTC,CASRQDRASGYNEQFF
15,TRBD2,TRBJ2-7,TRBV7-9,NA,TGTGCCAGCAGCGATCGACTAGCGGGAGATTACGAGCAGTACTTC,CASSDRLAGDYEQYF
13,NA,TRBJ1-4,TRBV6-1,NA,TGTGCCGGTTTGGACGGGACTAATGAAAAACTGTTTTTT,CAGLDGTNEKLFF
14,NA,TRBJ1-1,TRBV29-1,few,TGCAGCGTTGGGTCGGGGGTTCCGAACACTGAAGCTTTCTTT,CSVGSGVPNTEAFF
14,NA,TRBJ1-2,TRBV7-2,few,TGTGCCAGCAGCTTAACTTCGGGGGATCGAGGCTACACCTTC,CASSLTSGDRGYTF
16,TRBD2,TRBJ2-5,TRBV7-2,NA,TGTGCCAGCAGCCCACTAGCGGGAGGGTACGACAATGAGCAGTACTTC,CASSPLAGGYDNEQYF
14,NA,TRBJ2-1,TRBV29-1,NA,TGCAGCGTTGGTGGGAGGGGGAACTACAATGAGCAGTTCTTC,CSVGGRGNYNEQFF
15,TRBD1,TRBJ2-7,TRBV5-1,few,TGCGCCAGCAGCTTGGGCCCTGGACAGGGCGACGAGCAGTACTTC,CASSLGPGQGDEQYF
14,NA,TRBJ1-4,TRBV12-3/TRBV12-4,few,TGTGCCAGCAGTCCCGGACAGAGAGGCGAAAAACTGTTTTTT,CASSPGQRGEKLFF
14,NA,TRBJ1-2,TRBV6-5,many,TGTGCCAGCAGTATGTCAACCGTCGGCTATGGCTACACCTTC,CASSMSTVGYGYTF
15,NA,TRBJ1-4,TRBV16,once,TGTGCCAGCAGCCAATCGCGGAGTCCTAATGAAAAACTGTTTTTT,CASSQSRSPNEKLFF
13,NA,TRBJ2-4,TRBV20-1,NA,TGCAGTGCAGAAGTACTAGCCAAAAACATTCAGTACTTC,CSAEVLAKNIQYF